The next 10 T cell receptor beta chains were all read from a single sample in a study of shared clonotypes between healthy human individuals (dated by TCRdb to 2019 to 2021). For the CD8 naive samples, CD45RO-negative cells were positively selected for CCR7, yielding a CD45RA+CCR7+ population from which TemRA cells were excluded. Library preparation used the immunoSEQ multiplex PCR assay. The table comes from immuneACCESS by way of TCRdb, which keeps in-frame sequences with V and J called. Part of the clones is missing from these tables; in studies checked, under half for an unresolved V gene and the rest for unknown reasons. The sample yields about 1.9 million clones; roughly 93% were counted once. Under 2% of the sample is taken by the ten largest. Sequencing was done on a sample of naive CD8+ T cells from PBMCs. The cell subset or site label corresponds to: CD45RA+CCR7+. Source of these receptors: a man younger than 35 in good health. Some clones in this sample may be carry-over from other donors' samples.

CDR3 loop: CASSESGGPKNTEAFF. The CDR3, as DNA: TGTGCCAGCAGTGAATCGGGAGGGCCTAAAAACACTGAAGCTTTCTTT. This rearrangement joins TRBV25-1 to TRBJ1-1; D not resolved. The CDR3 has 16 amino acids. The germline gives CDR1 MGHDK, CDR2 SYGVNS. Trimming cost V 1 base and J 2 bases, with 14 bases left between them.

This chain links TRBV28 with TRBJ1-5; 10 nucleotides align to TRBD1. Germline V gene lookup returns CDR1 MDHEN and CDR2 SYDVKM. The V gene end was trimmed by 6 bases and the J gene end by 0 bases; junction bases not matched to a gene: 8. The CDR3 is 17 amino acids. This chain's CDR3 is CASRADRGRDSNQPQHF. In DNA form, the CDR3 reads TGTGCCAGCAGAGCTGACAGGGGGCGTGATAGCAATCAGCCCCAGCATTTT.

The chain has TRBV7-9 and TRBJ1-4, with 7 nucleotides matching TRBD1. The V gene end was trimmed by 4 bases and the J gene end by 8 bases; junction bases not matched to a gene: 10. The CDR3 has 15 residues. Germline V CDR1 and CDR2: SEHNR, FQNEAQ (reference sequence). CDR3 DNA sequence: TGTGCCAGCAGCTCGTCCGACAGGGTACAAGAAAAACTGTTTTTT. Protein sequence: CASSSSDRVQEKLFF.

This sequence joins TRBV7-8 and TRBJ2-2; D is unclear. The V end lost 6 bases, the J end lost 6 bases, and 29 bases lay between the germline ends. The CDR3 totals 19 residues. The germline CDR1 and CDR2 sequences are SGHVS and FQNEAQ. DNA of the CDR3: TGTGCCAGCAGGTCTTACTTGTCAGTGATCGATCAAATGGCCGGGGAGCTGTTTTTT. Translation: CASRSYLSVIDQMAGELFF.

The chain uses TRBV27 and TRBJ2-7; D unclear. The CDR3 contains 14 residues. Germline V lookup: CDR1 MNHEY, CDR2 SMNVEV (reference sequence). Trimming shortened V by 8 bases and J by 3 bases, and 17 bases separated the two germline ends. The DNA for the CDR3 is TGTGCCAGCCGACCCCGGACGGAGTACTACGAGCAGTACTTC. Protein: CASRPRTEYYEQYF.

This chain connects TRBV11-2 to TRBJ1-2, with 12 bases matching TRBD1. This CDR3 contains 16 residues. J gave up 8 bases and V 3 bases, and 10 bases lay outside the gene matches. CDR1 SGHAT and CDR2 FQNNGV come from the germline V gene. CDR3 sequence (DNA): TGTGCCAGCAGCTTGAATCCGGGACAGGGGGCAAAAGGCTACACCTTC. This translates into CASSLNPGQGAKGYTF.

V usage is TRBV27 and J usage is TRBJ1-5; no firm D call. Deletions cut 0 bases from V and 3 bases from J, with 6 bases between. The CDR3 is 14 amino acids. CDR1 and CDR2 from the germline V gene are MNHEY and SMNVEV (reference sequence). In nucleotides, the CDR3 is TGTGCCAGCAGTTTATCAGTAACCAATCAGCCCCAGCATTTT. Translated, it gives CASSLSVTNQPQHF.

This chain links TRBV13 with TRBJ2-3; 7 positions agree with TRBD1. The ends lost 5 bases at V and 5 bases at J; junction bases unmatched: 13. The germline gives CDR1 PRHDT, CDR2 FYEKMQ (reference sequence). This CDR3 is built from 16 residues. The CDR3 DNA reads as TGTGCCAGCAGCCCCACTGTACGACAGGGCAGAGATACGCAGTATTTT. Translated: CASSPTVRQGRDTQYF.

The V call is TRBV5-6, the J call TRBJ2-7; TRBD2 agrees at 7 bases. V trimming: 3 bases; J trimming: 1 base; junction bases outside the gene matches: 4. There are 14 residues in the CDR3. Germline V lookup: CDR1 SGHDT, CDR2 YYEEEE. Here the CDR3 reads CASSSPGGSYEQYF. The CDR3 DNA is TGTGCCAGCAGCTCCCCCGGGGGGTCCTACGAGCAGTACTTC.

Worth noting for this clone: Other DNA sequences in the same sample also yield this CDR3. The chain has TRBV9 and TRBJ2-1, with 9 nucleotides matching TRBD2. J was trimmed by 2 bases and V by 4 bases; bases with no gene match: 4. The CDR3 is 15 residues long. Germline assignment: CDR1 SGDLS and CDR2 YYNGEE. The DNA of the CDR3 is TGTGCCAGCAGCCCTAGACTAGCGGCCTACAATGAGCAGTTCTTC. Residues: CASSPRLAAYNEQFF.